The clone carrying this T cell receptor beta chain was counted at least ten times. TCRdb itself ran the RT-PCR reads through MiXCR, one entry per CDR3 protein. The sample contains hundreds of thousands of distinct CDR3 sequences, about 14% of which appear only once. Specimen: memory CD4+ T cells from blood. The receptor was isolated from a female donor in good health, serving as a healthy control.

The CDR3: CASSPDRVQPQHF. The CDR3 bases are TGTGCCAGCAGCCCGGACAGGGTTCAGCCCCAGCATTTT. The V call is TRBV7-2, the J call TRBJ1-5; 8 bases map to TRBD1. The germline V gene encodes CDR1 SGHTA and CDR2 FQGNSA. This CDR3 is built from 13 residues. The ends lost 5 bases at V and 6 bases at J; junction bases unmatched: 3.